This TCR beta chain was sequenced for a study of OX40 agonist ivuxolimab in advanced cancers. Study-wide context: Males comprised about 84% of the group, whose mean age was approximately 60 years (range roughly 20 to 85). Prior anti-PD-1, anti-PD-L1 or anti-CTLA-4 therapy did not bar entry, and about 38% had some.

Sequenced by immunoSEQ multiplex PCR; TCRdb stores in-frame clones only, minus some. The sample has tens of thousands of clones; roughly nine tenths are singletons. Patients had blood sampled at baseline and again on cycle 4 day 1 and cycle 7 day 1. The CDR3 totals 12 residues. V was shortened by 5 bases and J by 5 bases, with 10 bases between the two germline ends. In germline, CDR1 is SNHLY, CDR2 FYNNEI. The TCR comes from an adult with an advanced solid tumor such as melanoma, head and neck, liver or kidney cancer. The input for sequencing was CD4+ or CD8+ T cells sorted from blood, taken in a trial of the OX40 agonist ivuxolimab. V and J are TRBV2 and TRBJ2-7; either TRBD1 or TRBD2 may supply D (5 bases each). CDR3 residues: CASSIGTHEQYF. Here the CDR3 DNA reads TGTGCCAGCAGTATTGGGACCCACGAGCAGTACTTC.